This TCR beta chain was documented in a study of blood T cell repertoires in COVID-19 (TCRdb year 2020). Looking at the study overall: Samples covering the acute and convalescent phases of COVID-19 were provided by collaborators in the United States, Italy and Spain. The material from the prospective study consisted of cDNA or gDNA derived from T cells, B-cell-depleted T cells, or PBMCs. The dataset comprised deeply sampled blood TCRbeta repertoires from subjects exposed to, actively infected with, or recovered from COVID-19. A freely available public database, intended as a resource for researchers studying the immune response to SARS-CoV-2, is where the repertoires were released. Samples came from the ongoing ImmuneRACE study (first 160 participants) plus 1,254 subjects from 6 global collaborators. The sample metadata nearly always contained a de-identified subject ID, COVID-19 status, age in years and sex. Where HLA class I and class II types were available, the types were taken from metadata supplied by the sample provider, not from assay-based typing. The full study reports these points: How much clinical and demographic metadata was included differed by source and by participant, and the metadata was provided uncurated.

TCRbeta CDR3 regions were amplified from genomic DNA by means of the immunoSEQ Assay, a bias-controlled multiplex PCR. Turning to the authors' computational methods: Within the assay, amplification of reference gene primers was used to estimate how many nucleated cells each sample contained. To quantify the absolute abundance of each unique TCRbeta CDR3 rearrangement, sequence reads were collapsed and filtered. For each sample, productive Simpson clonality was calculated as the square root of Simpson's diversity index across productive rearrangements. Entries here come from immuneACCESS through TCRdb and include only in-frame sequences with V and J called. Some clones fail to appear in such tables; in the studies checked, an unresolved V gene covers under half of the shortfall, and the cause of the remainder is unknown. V and J calls plus clone size are reproduced from that table; the DNA served to infer D and trimming. The sample has about 210,000 clones on record, about four fifths of them singletons. The ten largest clonotypes hold 8% to 9.5% of the sample.

Participants in the prospective study were aged roughly 18 to 95 years, lived in about two dozen United States geographic areas, and enrolled through a virtual design. In the prospective study, cohorts were assigned on the basis of participant-reported clinical history obtained from a screening survey and a study questionnaire. In the prospective study, mobile phlebotomists collected whole blood, serum and a nasopharyngeal or oropharyngeal swab from each participant. Prospective study participants could optionally give additional blood draws and questionnaires over a roughly two-month period. Blood samples from the prospective study were shipped frozen or at room temperature prior to DNA extraction. Concerning this clone itself: Its antigen remains undetermined. No per-base quality is available; no much larger clone lies one base away.

Sample: PBMCs or T cells enriched from blood (not recorded which). This clonotype originated in a woman aged 45-65 years with acute COVID-19.

In nucleotides, the sequence is TGCGCCAGCAGCTGGGGTCAGGGGGCTTTAACCGAAAAACTGTTTTTT. It codes for CASSWGQGALTEKLFF. This chain is built from TRBV5-1 and TRBJ1-4; TRBD1 agrees with 8 junctional bases. From the germline V gene, CDR1 is SGHRS and CDR2 is YFSETQ. There are 16 amino acids in the CDR3, from cysteine to phenylalanine inclusive. The read is trimmed to its CDR3 DNA, 48 bases read in frame from base 1. At the junction V is shortened by 3 bases and J by 8 bases; bases outside the gene matches: 12.